What follows are 17 T cell receptor beta chains derived from one specimen sequenced in a study of blood T cells in healthy people across ages. Then a second PCR, running about 6 to 11 cycles, was carried out with a sample-barcoded 5' primer and a J-beta primer mix. In TCRdb, the 5' RACE reads were re-called with MiXCR into one record per CDR3 protein. Of roughly 1,100,000 distinct CDR3 sequences in the sample, 20% to 25% were seen once. The same sample was also used in a study of T cells of mothers and their children.

Source material: blood. All receptors derive from a girl aged 2 to 9 in good health.

The chain joins TRBV9 to TRBJ2-5; tentatively, D is TRBD1 (7 bases). Germline lookup yields CDR1 SGDLS and CDR2 YYNGEE. CDR3 length equals 15 residues. The V end lost 2 bases, the J end lost 2 bases, and 13 bases lay between the germline ends. The DNA of the CDR3 is TGTGCCAGCAGCGTCCAGGGGGGTTGGCAAGAGACCCAGTACTTC. It translates to CASSVQGGWQETQYF.

In its sample, this clonotype was seen a few times. The chain links TRBV20-1 to TRBJ2-3; TRBD2 agrees at 11 bases. After removal of 8 bases from V and 1 base from J, the junction contained 5 bases not matched to a gene. Germline-derived CDR1 and CDR2 are DFQATT and SNEGSKA (reference sequence). The CDR3 is 14 amino acids. For the CDR3, the DNA is TGCAGTCCAGTAGCGGGAGGGGGCACAGATACGCAGTATTTT. Its protein product is CSPVAGGGTDTQYF.

This clonotype showed up just a few times. J is TRBJ2-5 and V is TRBV7-9; no definite D call. Germline CDR1 is SEHNR and CDR2 is FQNEAQ (reference sequence). The CDR3 runs to 11 residues. V was trimmed by 8 bases and J by 5 bases, leaving 9 bases between them. CDR3 in DNA: TGTGCCAGCGGTTTTGCGGAGACCCAGTACTTC. The encoded protein is CASGFAETQYF.

This clonotype was seen more than once but under ten times. The chain links TRBV4-3 to TRBJ2-7; D gene uncertain. V was pared by 4 bases and J by 0 bases, with 7 bases between. Looked up from germline, CDR1 is LGHNA and CDR2 is YSLEER. There are 13 residues in the CDR3. The CDR3 protein is CASSPSVSYEQYF. The DNA of the CDR3 is TGCGCCAGCAGCCCCAGTGTCTCCTACGAGCAGTACTTC.

The J gene is TRBJ1-2, the V gene TRBV27; D is undetermined. This CDR3 spans 16 amino acids. Germline CDR1 reads MNHEY; CDR2 reads SMNVEV (reference sequence). V was trimmed by 5 bases and J by 2 bases, leaving 18 bases between them. CDR3 sequence reads: CASSVSGWGWNYGYTF. CDR3 coding DNA: TGTGCCAGCAGTGTCTCGGGGTGGGGTTGGAACTATGGCTACACCTTC.

This clonotype was detected only a few times. V and J are TRBV12-3 or TRBV12-4 and TRBJ2-3; TRBD2 is a possible D gene (5 bases). Trimming removed 5 bases from V and 5 bases from J, with 20 bases in between. The CDR3 is made up of 16 amino acids. The CDR3 DNA follows: TGTGCCAGCAGTCCAACCAGACTACCTTCTATAGATACGCAGTATTTT. Protein: CASSPTRLPSIDTQYF.

This clonotype was observed a handful of times. This chain joins TRBV28 and TRBJ2-2, with 9 bases lining up with TRBD1. This CDR3 has 14 amino acids. Germline-derived CDR1 and CDR2 are MDHEN and SYDVKM. V lost 6 bases, J lost 7 bases, and 6 bases stayed unmatched. CDR3 sequence reads: CASRRTGESGELFF. The CDR3 DNA reads as TGTGCCAGCAGGCGGACAGGGGAAAGCGGGGAGCTGTTTTTT.

In its sample, this clonotype was seen a few times. V gene TRBV13 combines with J gene TRBJ2-3, with D tentatively TRBD2 (5 bases). The V and J ends lost 4 bases and 0 bases respectively, with 8 bases between them. Germline V gene sequence: CDR1 PRHDT, CDR2 FYEKMQ (reference sequence). CDR3 length: 14 residues. DNA of the CDR3: TGTGCCAGCAGCTCCGACTATAGCACAGATACGCAGTATTTT. The encoded protein is CASSSDYSTDTQYF.

This chain uses TRBV6-5 with TRBJ2-5; tentatively, D is TRBD2 (6 bases). Looked up from germline, CDR1 is MNHEY and CDR2 is SVGAGI. Trimming stripped 10 bases from V and 3 bases from J, with 15 bases between. The CDR3 consists of 13 residues. This chain's CDR3 is CATMAPGEETQYF. The CDR3 DNA is TGTGCCACCATGGCCCCGGGGGAAGAGACCCAGTACTTC.

This clonotype was recorded a few times. One end of the junction varies from germline; a read error may be responsible. The chain couples TRBV3-1 to TRBJ2-5; unclear D gene. Looked up from germline, CDR1 is LGHDT and CDR2 is YNNKEL (reference sequence). The CDR3 is made up of 17 amino acids. CDR3 sequence reads: CAGSQDIPPEVGETQYF. Written as DNA, the CDR3 is TGTGCCGGCAGCCAAGATATTCCCCCTGAGGTGGGAGAGACCCAGTACTTC.

The CDR3 DNA reads TGTGCCAGCAGCCCCGTCTTCCCTCCGCTAGGGAACACTGAAGCTTTCTTT. Encoded protein: CASSPVFPPLGNTEAFF. The V gene is TRBV7-9, the J gene TRBJ1-1; D is unresolved. This CDR3 is 17 amino acids long. Trimming pared 5 bases from V and 1 base from J, leaving 20 bases between. Germline V gene lookup returns CDR1 SEHNR and CDR2 FQNEAQ (reference sequence). The whole variable domain, filled in from reference TRBV7-9 and TRBJ1-1, reads DTGVSQNPRHKITKRGQNVTFRCDPISEHNRLYWYRQTLGQGPEFLTYFQNEAQLEKSRLLSDRFSAERPKGSFSTLEIQRTEQGDSAMYLCASSPVFPPLGNTEAFFGQGTRLTVV.

The chain links TRBV3-1 to TRBJ1-4, with D possibly matching TRBD1 (6 bases). The CDR3 has 15 residues. Trimming removed 3 bases from V and 5 bases from J, with 13 bases in between. The germline CDR1 and CDR2 sequences are LGHDT and YNNKEL (reference sequence). As DNA, the CDR3 is TGTGCCAGCAGCCAGGGGGCTTTCCGCAATGAAAAACTGTTTTTT. It translates to CASSQGAFRNEKLFF.

This clonotype was detected a few times. The chain links TRBV2 to TRBJ1-1; unclear D gene. The V gene lost 2 bases and the J gene lost 0 bases, with 10 bases spanning the gap. The CDR3 contains 15 residues. Per the germline V gene, CDR1 is SNHLY and CDR2 is FYNNEI. CDR3 protein: CASSETRTLNTEAFF. Here the CDR3 DNA reads TGTGCCAGCAGTGAAACCCGGACGCTGAACACTGAAGCTTTCTTT.

This clonotype was picked up a small number of times. V gene TRBV11-2 combines with J gene TRBJ2-5, with TRBD1 matching over 7 bases. From germline, CDR1 is SGHAT and CDR2 FQNNGV. This CDR3 contains 15 residues. After removal of 1 base from V and 5 bases from J, the junction contained 7 bases not matched to a gene. The CDR3 reads CASSLVQGVKETQYF. Written as DNA, the CDR3 is TGTGCCAGCAGCTTAGTGCAGGGGGTTAAGGAGACCCAGTACTTC.

The rearrangement links TRBV28 to TRBJ2-3, with D tentatively TRBD2 (6 bases). The CDR3 runs to 14 residues. V lost 5 bases and J lost 1, with 10 bases in between. Germline V CDR1 and CDR2: MDHEN, SYDVKM. This CDR3 is CASSRGLRTDTQYF. The CDR3 bases are TGTGCCAGCAGTCGGGGACTTCGCACAGATACGCAGTATTTT.

V usage is TRBV29-1 and J usage is TRBJ1-1; the match to TRBD1 covers 7 bases. The V gene end was trimmed by 3 bases and the J gene end by 0 bases; junction bases not matched to a gene: 1. The CDR3 extends over 13 amino acids. Germline loops: CDR1 SQVTM, CDR2 ANQGSEA. The CDR3 DNA reads as TGCAGCGTTGACGGGACAGTGAACACTGAAGCTTTCTTT. As protein: CSVDGTVNTEAFF.

This clonotype has only a few counts. Germline and junction disagree at one end, which may indicate a read error. This chain joins TRBV20-1 and TRBJ2-1; 10 bases map to TRBD2. CDR3 length: 17 amino acids. Germline V gene data show CDR1 as DFQATT and CDR2 as SNEGSKA (reference sequence). CDR3 amino acids: CSARDGLAVPHYNEQFF. The CDR3 DNA sequence: TGTAGTGCTAGAGACGGACTAGCGGTCCCTCACTACAATGAGCAGTTCTTC.